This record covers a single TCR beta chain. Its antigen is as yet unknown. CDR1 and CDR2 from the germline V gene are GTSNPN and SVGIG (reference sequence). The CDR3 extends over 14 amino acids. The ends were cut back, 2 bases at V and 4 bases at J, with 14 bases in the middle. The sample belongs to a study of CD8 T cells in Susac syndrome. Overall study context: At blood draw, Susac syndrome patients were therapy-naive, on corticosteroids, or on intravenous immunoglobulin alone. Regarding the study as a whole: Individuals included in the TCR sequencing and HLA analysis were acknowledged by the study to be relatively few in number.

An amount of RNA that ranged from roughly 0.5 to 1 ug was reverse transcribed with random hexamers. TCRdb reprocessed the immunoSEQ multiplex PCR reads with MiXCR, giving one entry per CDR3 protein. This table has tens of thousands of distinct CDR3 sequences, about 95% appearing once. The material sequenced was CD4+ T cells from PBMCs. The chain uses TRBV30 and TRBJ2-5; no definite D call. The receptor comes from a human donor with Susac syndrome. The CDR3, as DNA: TGTGCCTGGAGTCAGGTAGTAATGGGAGAGACCCAGTACTTC. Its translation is CAWSQVVMGETQYF.